This entry features one T cell receptor beta chain sequence. The data are from a study of control samples from healthy donors and cancer patients. Some clones are missing from TCRdb's copy, which holds only in-frame ones; the method was immunoSEQ multiplex PCR. The sample contains tens of thousands of clones, approximately 88% of which appear only once. The V and J ends lost 7 bases and 0 bases respectively, with 11 bases between them. The CDR3 runs to 14 residues. The germline CDR1 and CDR2 sequences are SGDLS and YYNGEE. The sample taken for sequencing was blood. J is TRBJ2-1 and V is TRBV9; D gene uncertain. This TCR was recovered from a woman in her fifties or sixties in good health. CDR3 sequence: CASSYQNSYNEQFF. The CDR3 bases are TGTGCCAGCTCCTACCAAAACTCCTACAATGAGCAGTTCTTC. The full variable domain, rest sourced from reference TRBV9 and TRBJ2-1, is DSGVTQTPKHLITATGQRVTLRCSPRSGDLSVYWYQQSLDQGLQFLIQYYNGEERAKGNILERFSAQQFPDLHSELNLSSLELGDSALYFCASSYQNSYNEQFFGPGTRLTVL.